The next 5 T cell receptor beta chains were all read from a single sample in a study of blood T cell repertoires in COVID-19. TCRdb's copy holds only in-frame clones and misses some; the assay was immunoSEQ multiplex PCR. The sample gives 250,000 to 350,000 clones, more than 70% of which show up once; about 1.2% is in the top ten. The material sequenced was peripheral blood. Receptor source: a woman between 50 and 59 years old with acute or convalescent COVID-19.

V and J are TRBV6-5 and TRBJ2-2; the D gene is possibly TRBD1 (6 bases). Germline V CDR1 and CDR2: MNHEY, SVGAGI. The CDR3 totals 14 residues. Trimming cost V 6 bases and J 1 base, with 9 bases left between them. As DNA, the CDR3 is TGTGCCAGCAGGGAGACAGGGAACACCGGGGAGCTGTTTTTT. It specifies CASRETGNTGELFF.

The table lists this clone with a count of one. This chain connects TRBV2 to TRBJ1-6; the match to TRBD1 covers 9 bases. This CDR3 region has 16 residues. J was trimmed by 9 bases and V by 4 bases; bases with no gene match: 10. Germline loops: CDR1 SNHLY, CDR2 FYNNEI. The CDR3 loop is CASSVNRGLTGSPLHF. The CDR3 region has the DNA TGTGCCAGCAGTGTAAACAGGGGGCTTACTGGTTCACCCCTCCACTTT.

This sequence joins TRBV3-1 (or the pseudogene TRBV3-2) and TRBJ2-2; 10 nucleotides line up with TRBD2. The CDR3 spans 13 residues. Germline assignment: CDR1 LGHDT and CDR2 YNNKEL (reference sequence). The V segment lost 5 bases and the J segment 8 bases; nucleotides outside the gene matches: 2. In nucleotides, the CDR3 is TGTGCCAGCAGCTCTAGCGGGAGTGGGGAGCTGTTTTTT. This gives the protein CASSSSGSGELFF.

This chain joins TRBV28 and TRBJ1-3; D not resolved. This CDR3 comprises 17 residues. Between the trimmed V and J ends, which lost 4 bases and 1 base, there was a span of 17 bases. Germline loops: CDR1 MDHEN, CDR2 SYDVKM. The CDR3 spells CASSSSGFSESGNTIYF. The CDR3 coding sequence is TGTGCCAGCAGTTCATCCGGGTTCTCAGAATCTGGAAACACCATATATTTT.

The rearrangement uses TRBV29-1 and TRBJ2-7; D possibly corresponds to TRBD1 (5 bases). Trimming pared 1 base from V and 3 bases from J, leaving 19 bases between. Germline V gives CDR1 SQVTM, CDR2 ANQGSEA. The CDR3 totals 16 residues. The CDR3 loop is CSVEGCENRLNYEQYV. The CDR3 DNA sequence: TGCAGCGTTGAAGGGTGCGAGAACAGGTTAAACTACGAGCAGTACGTC.